This T cell receptor (beta chain) appears in the sequencing data of a study of T cells in women clearing cervical HPV infection. Study details: Blood came at first lesion visit for cases, post-clearance for controls.

The germline gives CDR1 MNHNS, CDR2 SASEGT. The CDR3 is 16 residues long. As concerns this clone: The read halts 3 residues ahead of the CDR3 end, with the missing end drawn from the germline J gene.

The repertoire was sequenced with immunoSEQ multiplex PCR; TCRdb's copy has only in-frame clones and lacks some. The sample totals about 37,000 clones. The source is a woman aged 18 to 75 with a cervical HPV16 infection that either progressed to CIN3+ or cleared (not recorded which). This chain links TRBV6-1 with TRBJ2-2, with 9 bases matching TRBD1. Sequenced sample: blood buffy coat. The sequenced CDR3 bases are TGTGCCAGCAGTGCGCGCCCGGGACAGGGTCATGAAAAG. This gives the protein CASSARPGQGHEK. The full CDR3 protein is CASSARPGQGHEKLFF.